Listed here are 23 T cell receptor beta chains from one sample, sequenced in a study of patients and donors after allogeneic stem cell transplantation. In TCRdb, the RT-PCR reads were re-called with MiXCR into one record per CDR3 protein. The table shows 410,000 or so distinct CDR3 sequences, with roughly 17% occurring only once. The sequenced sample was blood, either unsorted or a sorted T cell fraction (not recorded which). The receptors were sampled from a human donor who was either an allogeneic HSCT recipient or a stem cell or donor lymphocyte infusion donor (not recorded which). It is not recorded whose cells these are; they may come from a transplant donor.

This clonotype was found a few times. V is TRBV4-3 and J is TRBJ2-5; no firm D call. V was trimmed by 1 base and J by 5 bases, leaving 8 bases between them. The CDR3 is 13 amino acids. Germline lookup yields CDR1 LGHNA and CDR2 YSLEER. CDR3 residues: CASSQVGRETQYF. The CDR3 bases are TGCGCCAGCAGCCAAGTTGGTCGGGAGACCCAGTACTTC.

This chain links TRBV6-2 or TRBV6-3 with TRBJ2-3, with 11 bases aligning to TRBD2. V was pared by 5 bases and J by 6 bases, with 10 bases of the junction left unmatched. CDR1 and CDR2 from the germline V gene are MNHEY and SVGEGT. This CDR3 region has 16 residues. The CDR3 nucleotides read TGTGCCAGCAGTAAACCTAGCGGGAGGTACGTCGATACGCAGTATTTT. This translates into CASSKPSGRYVDTQYF.

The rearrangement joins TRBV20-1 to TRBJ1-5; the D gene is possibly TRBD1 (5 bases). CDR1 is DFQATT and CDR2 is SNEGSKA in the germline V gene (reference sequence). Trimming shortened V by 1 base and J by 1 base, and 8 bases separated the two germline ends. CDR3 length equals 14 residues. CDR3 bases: TGCAGTGCTAGAGTGGCAGGGAGCAATCAGCCCCAGCATTTT. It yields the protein CSARVAGSNQPQHF.

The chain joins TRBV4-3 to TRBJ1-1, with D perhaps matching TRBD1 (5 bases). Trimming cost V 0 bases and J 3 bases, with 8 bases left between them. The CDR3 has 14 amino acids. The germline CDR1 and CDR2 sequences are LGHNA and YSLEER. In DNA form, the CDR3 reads TGCGCCAGCAGCCAAGATAGGGGTGACACTGAAGCTTTCTTT. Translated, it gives CASSQDRGDTEAFF.

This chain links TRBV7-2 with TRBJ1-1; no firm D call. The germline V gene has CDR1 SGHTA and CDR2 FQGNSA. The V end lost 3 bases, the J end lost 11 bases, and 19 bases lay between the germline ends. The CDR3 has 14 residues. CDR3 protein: CASSLMSLSSSAFF. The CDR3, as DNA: TGTGCCAGCAGCTTGATGAGTCTTAGTAGTAGTGCTTTCTTT.

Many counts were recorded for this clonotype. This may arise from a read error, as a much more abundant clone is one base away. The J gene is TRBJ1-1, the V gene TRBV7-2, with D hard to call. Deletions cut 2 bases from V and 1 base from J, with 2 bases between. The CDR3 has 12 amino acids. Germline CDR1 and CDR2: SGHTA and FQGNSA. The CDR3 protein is CASSLWNTEAFF. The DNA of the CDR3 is TGTGCCAGCAGCTTATGGAACACTGAAGCTTTCTTT.

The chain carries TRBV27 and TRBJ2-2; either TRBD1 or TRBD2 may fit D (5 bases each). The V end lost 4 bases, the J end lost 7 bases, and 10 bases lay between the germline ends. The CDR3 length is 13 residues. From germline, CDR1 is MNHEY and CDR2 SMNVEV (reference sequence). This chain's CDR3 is CASSSGTYGELFF. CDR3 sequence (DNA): TGTGCCAGCAGTTCCGGGACCTACGGGGAGCTGTTTTTT.

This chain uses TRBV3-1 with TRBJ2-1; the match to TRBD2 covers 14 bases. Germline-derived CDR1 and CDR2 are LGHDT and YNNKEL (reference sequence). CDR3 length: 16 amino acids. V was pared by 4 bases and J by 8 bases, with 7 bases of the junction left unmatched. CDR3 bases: TGTGCCAGCAGCCCCCGACTAGCGGGGGGGCACGATGAGCAGTTCTTC. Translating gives CASSPRLAGGHDEQFF.

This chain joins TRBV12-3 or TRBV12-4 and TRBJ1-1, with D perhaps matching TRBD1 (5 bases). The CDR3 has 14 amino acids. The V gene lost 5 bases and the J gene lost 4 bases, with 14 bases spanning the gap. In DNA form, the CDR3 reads TGTGCCAGCAGTGGGGTTTCTCAGGGCACTGAAGCTTTCTTT. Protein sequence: CASSGVSQGTEAFF.

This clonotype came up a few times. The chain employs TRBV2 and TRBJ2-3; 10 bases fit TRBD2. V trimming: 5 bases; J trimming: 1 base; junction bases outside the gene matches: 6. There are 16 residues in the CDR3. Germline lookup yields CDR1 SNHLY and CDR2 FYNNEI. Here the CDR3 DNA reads TGTGCCAGCAGTTTCGCTACTAGCGGGGGCACAGATACGCAGTATTTT. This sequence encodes CASSFATSGGTDTQYF.

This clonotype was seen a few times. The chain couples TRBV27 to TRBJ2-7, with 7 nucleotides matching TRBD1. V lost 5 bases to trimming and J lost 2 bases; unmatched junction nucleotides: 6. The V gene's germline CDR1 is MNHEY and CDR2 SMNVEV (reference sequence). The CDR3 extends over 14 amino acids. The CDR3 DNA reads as TGTGCCAGCAGTGCCGGGACAGAGGCCTACGAGCAGTACTTC. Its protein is CASSAGTEAYEQYF.

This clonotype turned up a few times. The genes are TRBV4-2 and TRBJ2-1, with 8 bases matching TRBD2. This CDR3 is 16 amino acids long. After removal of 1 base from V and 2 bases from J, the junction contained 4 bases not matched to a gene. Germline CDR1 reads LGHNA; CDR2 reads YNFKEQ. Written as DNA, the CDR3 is TGTGCCAGCAGCCAAGCAAGACTAGCGACCTACAATGAGCAGTTCTTC. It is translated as CASSQARLATYNEQFF.

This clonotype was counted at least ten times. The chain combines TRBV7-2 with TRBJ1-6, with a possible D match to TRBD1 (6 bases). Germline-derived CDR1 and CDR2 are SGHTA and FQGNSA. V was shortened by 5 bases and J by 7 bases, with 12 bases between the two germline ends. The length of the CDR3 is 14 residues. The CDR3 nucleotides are TGTGCCAGCAGCCCGACAGGCGGGAATTCACCCCTCCACTTT. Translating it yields CASSPTGGNSPLHF.

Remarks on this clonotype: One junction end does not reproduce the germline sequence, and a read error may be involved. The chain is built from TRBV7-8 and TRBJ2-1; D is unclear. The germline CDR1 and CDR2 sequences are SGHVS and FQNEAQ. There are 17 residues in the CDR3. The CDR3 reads CASSLPSPAPYYYEQFF. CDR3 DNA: TGTGCCAGCAGCTTACCCAGCCCGGCCCCGTACTACTATGAGCAGTTCTTC.

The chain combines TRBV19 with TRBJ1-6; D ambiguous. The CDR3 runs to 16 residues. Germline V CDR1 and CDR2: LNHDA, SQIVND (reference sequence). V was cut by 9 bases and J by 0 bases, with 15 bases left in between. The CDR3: CARRVQTSSYNSPLHF. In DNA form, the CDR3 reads TGTGCCAGGCGAGTGCAGACGAGCTCCTATAATTCACCCCTCCACTTT. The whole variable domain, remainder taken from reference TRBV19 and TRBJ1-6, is DGGITQSPKYLFRKEGQNVTLSCEQNLNHDAMYWYRQDPGQGLRLIYYSQIVNDFQKGDIAEGYSVSREKKESFPLTVTSAQKNPTAFYLCARRVQTSSYNSPLHFGNGTRLTVT.

The CDR3 protein is CAWRKLDSTDTQYF. CDR3 bases: TGTGCCTGGAGAAAACTAGACAGCACAGATACGCAGTATTTT. V gene TRBV30 combines with J gene TRBJ2-3; a possible D gene is TRBD2 (5 bases). The ends were cut back, 3 bases at V and 0 bases at J, with 10 bases in the middle. This CDR3 has 14 amino acids. CDR1 and CDR2 (germline): GTSNPN, SVGIG (reference sequence).

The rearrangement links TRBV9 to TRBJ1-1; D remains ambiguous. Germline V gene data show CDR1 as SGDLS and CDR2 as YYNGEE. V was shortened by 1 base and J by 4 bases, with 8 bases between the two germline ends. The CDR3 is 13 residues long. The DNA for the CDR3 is TGTGCCAGCAGCGTATTTGAGGGCACTGAAGCTTTCTTT. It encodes CASSVFEGTEAFF. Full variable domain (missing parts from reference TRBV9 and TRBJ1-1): DSGVTQTPKHLITATGQRVTLRCSPRSGDLSVYWYQQSLDQGLQFLIQYYNGEERAKGNILERFSAQQFPDLHSELNLSSLELGDSALYFCASSVFEGTEAFFGQGTRLTVV.

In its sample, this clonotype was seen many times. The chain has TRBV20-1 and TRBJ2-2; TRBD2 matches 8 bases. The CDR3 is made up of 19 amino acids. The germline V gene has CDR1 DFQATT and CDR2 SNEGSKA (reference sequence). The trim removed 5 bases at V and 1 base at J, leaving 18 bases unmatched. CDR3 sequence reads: CSALNLAESGGLNTGELFF. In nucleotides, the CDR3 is TGCAGTGCTCTCAACCTAGCAGAAAGCGGGGGCTTGAACACCGGGGAGCTGTTTTTT.

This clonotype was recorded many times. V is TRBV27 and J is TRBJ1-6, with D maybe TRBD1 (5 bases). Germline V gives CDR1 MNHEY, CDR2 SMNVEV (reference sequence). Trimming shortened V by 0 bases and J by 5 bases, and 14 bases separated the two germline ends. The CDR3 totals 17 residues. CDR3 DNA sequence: TGTGCCAGCAGTTTATCCTCCAGGGCCGTCGATAATTCACCCCTCCACTTT. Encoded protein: CASSLSSRAVDNSPLHF.

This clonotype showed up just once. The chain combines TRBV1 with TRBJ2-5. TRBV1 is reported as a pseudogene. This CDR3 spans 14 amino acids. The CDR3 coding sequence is TGCACCAGCCGCTTTACCGACTTACAAGAGACCCAGTACTTC. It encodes CTSRFTDLQETQYF.

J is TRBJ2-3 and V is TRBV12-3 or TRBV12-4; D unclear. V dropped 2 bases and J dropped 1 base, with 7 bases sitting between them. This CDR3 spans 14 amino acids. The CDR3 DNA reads TGTGCCAGCAGTTTACGATTTCGCACAGATACGCAGTATTTT. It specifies CASSLRFRTDTQYF.

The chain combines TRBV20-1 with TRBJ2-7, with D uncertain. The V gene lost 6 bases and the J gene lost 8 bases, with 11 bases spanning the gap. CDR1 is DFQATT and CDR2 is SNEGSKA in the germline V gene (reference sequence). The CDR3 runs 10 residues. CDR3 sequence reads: CSAESIQQYF. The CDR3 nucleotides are TGCAGTGCAGAGAGTATTCAGCAGTACTTC.

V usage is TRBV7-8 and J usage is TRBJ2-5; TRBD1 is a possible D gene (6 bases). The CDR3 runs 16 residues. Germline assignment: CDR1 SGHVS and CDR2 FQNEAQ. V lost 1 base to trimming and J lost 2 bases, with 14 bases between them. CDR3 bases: TGTGCCAGCAGCTTAGTCGCCCATACAGGGCAAGAGACCCAGTACTTC. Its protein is CASSLVAHTGQETQYF.